This TCR beta chain stems from a study of blood T cells in healthy people across ages. Whole-study context: The capture of about one barcoded beta molecule per two T cells was achieved by template switching.

A second PCR, run for 7 to 11 cycles, used a sample-barcoded 5' primer plus a J-beta primer mix. MiXCR, applied by TCRdb to the 5' RACE reads, yields one record per CDR3 protein. The table shows about 1.4 million distinct CDR3 sequences, with around 55% occurring only once. This clonotype turned up a few times. Its target is not known. Whole-study findings and limits: A roughly linear age-dependent decrease characterized TCR beta diversity per million T cells. Both naive CD4+ cell counts and diversity were greater in long-lived donors than in aged donors. Using unsorted PBMCs precluded a conclusive naive versus antigen-experienced comparison.

The CDR3 loop spans 10 amino acids. V was pared by 3 bases and J by 12 bases, with 11 bases between. Germline V CDR1 and CDR2: DFQATT, SNEGSKA (reference sequence). The V call is TRBV20-1, the J call TRBJ1-2; weak D call: TRBD1 (5 bases). Sequenced sample: blood. This TCR was sampled from a man between 18 and 35 years old in good health. The CDR3 loop is CSASAGLDTF. CDR3 coding DNA: TGCAGTGCTAGTGCGGGGCTGGACACCTTC.